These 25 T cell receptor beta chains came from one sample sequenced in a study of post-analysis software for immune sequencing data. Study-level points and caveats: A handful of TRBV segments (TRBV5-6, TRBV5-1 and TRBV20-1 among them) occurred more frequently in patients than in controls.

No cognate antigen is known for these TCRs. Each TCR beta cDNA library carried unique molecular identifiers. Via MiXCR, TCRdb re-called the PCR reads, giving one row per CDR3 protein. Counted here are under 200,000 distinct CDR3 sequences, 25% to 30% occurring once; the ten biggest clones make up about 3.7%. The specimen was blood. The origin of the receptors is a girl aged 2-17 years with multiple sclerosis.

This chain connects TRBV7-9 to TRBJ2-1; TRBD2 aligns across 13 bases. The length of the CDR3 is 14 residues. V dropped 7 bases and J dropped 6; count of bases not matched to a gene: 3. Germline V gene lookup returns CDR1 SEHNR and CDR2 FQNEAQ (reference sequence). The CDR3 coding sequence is TGTGCCAGCATGACTAGCGGGAGGAGCAATGAGCAGTTCTTC. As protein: CASMTSGRSNEQFF.

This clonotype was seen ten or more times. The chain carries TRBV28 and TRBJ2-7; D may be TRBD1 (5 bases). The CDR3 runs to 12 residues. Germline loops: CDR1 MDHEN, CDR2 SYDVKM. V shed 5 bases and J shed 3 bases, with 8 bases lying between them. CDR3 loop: CASSPDSYEQYF. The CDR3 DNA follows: TGTGCCAGCAGTCCAGACAGCTACGAGCAGTACTTC.

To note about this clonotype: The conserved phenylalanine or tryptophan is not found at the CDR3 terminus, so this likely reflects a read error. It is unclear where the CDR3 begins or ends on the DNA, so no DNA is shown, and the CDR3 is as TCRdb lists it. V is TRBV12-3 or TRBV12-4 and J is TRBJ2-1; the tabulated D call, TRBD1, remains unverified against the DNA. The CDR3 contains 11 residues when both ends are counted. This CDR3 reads CASSLGQGTFV.

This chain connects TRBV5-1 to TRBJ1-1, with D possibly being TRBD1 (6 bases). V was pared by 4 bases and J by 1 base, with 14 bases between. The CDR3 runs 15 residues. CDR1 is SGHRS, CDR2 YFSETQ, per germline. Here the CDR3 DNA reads TGCGCCAGCAGCCAATTTACGACAGGGAACACTGAAGCTTTCTTT. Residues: CASSQFTTGNTEAFF.

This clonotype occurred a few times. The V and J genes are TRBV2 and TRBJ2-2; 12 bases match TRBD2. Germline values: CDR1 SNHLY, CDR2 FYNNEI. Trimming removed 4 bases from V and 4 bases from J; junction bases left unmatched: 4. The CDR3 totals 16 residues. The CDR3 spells CASSGLAGVSTGELFF. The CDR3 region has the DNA TGTGCCAGCAGTGGACTAGCGGGAGTAAGCACCGGGGAGCTGTTTTTT. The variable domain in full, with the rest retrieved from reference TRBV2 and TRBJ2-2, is EPEVTQTPSHQVTQMGQEVILRCVPISNHLYFYWYRQILGQKVEFLVSFYNNEISEKSEIFDDQFSVERPDGSNFTLKIRSTKLEDSAMYFCASSGLAGVSTGELFFGEGSRLTVL.

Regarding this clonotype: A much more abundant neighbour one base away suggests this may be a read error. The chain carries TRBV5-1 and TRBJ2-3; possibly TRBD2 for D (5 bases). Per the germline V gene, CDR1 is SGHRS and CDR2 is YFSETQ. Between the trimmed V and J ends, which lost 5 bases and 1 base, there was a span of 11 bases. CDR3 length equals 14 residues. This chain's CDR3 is CASRPISGTDTQYF. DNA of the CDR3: TGCGCCAGCAGGCCGATTAGCGGCACAGATACGCAGTATTTT.

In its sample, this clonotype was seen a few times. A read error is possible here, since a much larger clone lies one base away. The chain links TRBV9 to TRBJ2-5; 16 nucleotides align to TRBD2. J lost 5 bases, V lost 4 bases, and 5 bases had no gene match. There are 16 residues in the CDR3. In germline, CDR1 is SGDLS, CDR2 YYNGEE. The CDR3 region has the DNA TGTGCCAGCAGCTCGGGACTAGCGGGAGGGCGGGAGACCCAGTACTTC. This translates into CASSSGLAGGRETQYF.

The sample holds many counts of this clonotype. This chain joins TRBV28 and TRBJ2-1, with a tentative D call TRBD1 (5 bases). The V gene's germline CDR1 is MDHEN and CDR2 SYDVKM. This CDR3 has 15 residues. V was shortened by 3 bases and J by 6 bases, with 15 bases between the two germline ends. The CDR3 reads CASSFQRGWGNEQFF. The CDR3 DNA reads TGTGCCAGCAGTTTCCAAAGGGGTTGGGGCAATGAGCAGTTCTTC. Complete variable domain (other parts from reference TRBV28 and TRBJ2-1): DVKVTQSSRYLVKRTGEKVFLECVQDMDHENMFWYRQDPGLGLRLIYFSYDVKMKEKGDIPEGYSVSREKKERFSLILESASTNQTSMYLCASSFQRGWGNEQFFGPGTRLTVL.

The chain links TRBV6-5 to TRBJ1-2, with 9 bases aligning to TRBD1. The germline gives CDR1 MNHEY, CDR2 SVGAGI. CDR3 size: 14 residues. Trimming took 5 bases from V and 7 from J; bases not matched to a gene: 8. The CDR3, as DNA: TGTGCCAGCAGTCCTCTCCCGACAGGGGGTGGCTACACCTTC. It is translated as CASSPLPTGGGYTF.

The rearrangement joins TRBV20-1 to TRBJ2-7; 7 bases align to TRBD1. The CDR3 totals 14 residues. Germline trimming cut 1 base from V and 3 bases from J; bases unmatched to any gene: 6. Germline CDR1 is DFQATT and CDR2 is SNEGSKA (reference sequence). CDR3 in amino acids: CSARGGQNFYEQYF. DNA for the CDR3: TGCAGTGCTAGAGGGGGACAGAATTTCTACGAGCAGTACTTC.

The CDR3 DNA sequence: TGTGCCAGCAGCTTAGGGGGCGAAGACTACGAGCAGTACTTC. It translates to CASSLGGEDYEQYF. The chain recombines TRBV11-2 with TRBJ2-7; maybe TRBD1 (5 bases). The CDR3 sequence is 14 residues long. Germline CDR1 is SGHAT and CDR2 is FQNNGV. Trimming shortened V by 1 base and J by 3 bases, and 10 bases separated the two germline ends.

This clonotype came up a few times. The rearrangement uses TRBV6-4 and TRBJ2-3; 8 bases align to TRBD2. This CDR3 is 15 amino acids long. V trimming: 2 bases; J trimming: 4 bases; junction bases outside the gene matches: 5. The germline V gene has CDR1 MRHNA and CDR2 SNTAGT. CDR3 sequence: CASSDDGGAADTQYF. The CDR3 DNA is TGTGCCAGCAGTGACGACGGGGGGGCCGCAGATACGCAGTATTTT.

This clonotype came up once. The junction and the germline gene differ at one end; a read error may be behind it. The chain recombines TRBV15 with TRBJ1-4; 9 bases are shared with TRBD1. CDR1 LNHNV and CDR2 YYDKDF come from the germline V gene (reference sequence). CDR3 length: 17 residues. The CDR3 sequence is CATSRGGQGNSNAKLFF. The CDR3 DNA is TGTGCCACCAGCAGAGGGGGACAGGGTAACTCTAATGCAAAACTGTTTTTT.

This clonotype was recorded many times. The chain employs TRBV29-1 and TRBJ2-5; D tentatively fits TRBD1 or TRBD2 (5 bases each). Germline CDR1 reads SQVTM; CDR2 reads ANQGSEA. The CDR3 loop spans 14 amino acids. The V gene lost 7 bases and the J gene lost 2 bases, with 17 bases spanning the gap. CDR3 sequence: CSAQAWDVQETQYF. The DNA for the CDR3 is TGCAGCGCCCAAGCTTGGGACGTACAAGAGACCCAGTACTTC.

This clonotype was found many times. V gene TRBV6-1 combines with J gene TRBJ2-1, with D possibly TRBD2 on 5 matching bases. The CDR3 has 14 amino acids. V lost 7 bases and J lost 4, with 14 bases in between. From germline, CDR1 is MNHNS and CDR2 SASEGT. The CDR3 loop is CASMGTDFYNEQFF. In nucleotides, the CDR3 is TGTGCCAGCATGGGCACGGACTTTTACAATGAGCAGTTCTTC.

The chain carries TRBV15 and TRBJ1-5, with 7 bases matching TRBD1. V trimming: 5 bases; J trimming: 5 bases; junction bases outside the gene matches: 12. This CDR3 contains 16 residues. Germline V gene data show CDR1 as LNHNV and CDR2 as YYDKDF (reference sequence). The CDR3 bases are TGTGCCACCAGCCCCAACAGGGCAGGGGGAGATCAGCCCCAGCATTTT. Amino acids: CATSPNRAGGDQPQHF.

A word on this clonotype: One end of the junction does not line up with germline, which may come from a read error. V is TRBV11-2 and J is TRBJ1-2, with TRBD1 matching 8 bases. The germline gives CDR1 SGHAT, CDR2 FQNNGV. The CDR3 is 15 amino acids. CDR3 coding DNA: TGTGCCAGCAGCTTAACCGGACAGGGAGGGTATGGCTGCACCTTC. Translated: CASSLTGQGGYGCTF.

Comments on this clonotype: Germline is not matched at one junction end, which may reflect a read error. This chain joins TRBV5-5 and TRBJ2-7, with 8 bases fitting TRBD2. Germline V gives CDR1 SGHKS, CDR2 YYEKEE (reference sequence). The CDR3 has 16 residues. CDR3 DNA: TGTGCCAGCAGCCTGGGCGGTACTAGCGGAGCCTACGAGCAGCACTTC. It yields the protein CASSLGGTSGAYEQHF. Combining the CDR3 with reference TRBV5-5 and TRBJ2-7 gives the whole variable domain DAGVTQSPTHLIKTRGQQVTLRCSPISGHKSVSWYQQVLGQGPQFIFQYYEKEERGRGNFPDRFSARQFPNYSSELNVNALLLGDSALYLCASSLGGTSGAYEQHFGPGTRLTVT.

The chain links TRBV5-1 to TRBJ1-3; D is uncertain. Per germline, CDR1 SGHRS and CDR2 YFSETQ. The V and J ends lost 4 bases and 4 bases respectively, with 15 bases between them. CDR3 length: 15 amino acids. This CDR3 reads CASSLDGGQGNTIYF. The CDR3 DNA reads TGCGCCAGCAGCCTGGACGGCGGGCAGGGAAACACCATATATTTT.

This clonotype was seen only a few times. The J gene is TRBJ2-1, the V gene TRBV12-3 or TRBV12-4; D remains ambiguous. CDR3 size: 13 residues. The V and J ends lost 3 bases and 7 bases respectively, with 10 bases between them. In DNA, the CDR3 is TGTGCCAGCAGTTTGGGGAAGGTGAATGAGCAGTTCTTC. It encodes CASSLGKVNEQFF.

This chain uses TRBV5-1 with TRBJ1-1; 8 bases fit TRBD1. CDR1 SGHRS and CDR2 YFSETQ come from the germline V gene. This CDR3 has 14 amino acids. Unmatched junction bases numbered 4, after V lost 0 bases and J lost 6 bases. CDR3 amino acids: CASSLDPGGSEAFF. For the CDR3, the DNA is TGCGCCAGCAGCTTGGACCCAGGGGGCTCTGAAGCTTTCTTT.

Written as DNA, the CDR3 is TGTGCCAGCAGTTCGTGGGGGCTATCTGATGGGGACTATGGCTACACCTTC. Protein: CASSSWGLSDGDYGYTF. This chain uses TRBV12-3 or TRBV12-4 with TRBJ1-2, with D possibly TRBD1 on 6 matching bases. The CDR3 consists of 17 residues. Trimming removed 4 bases at V and 3 bases at J, with 21 bases between.

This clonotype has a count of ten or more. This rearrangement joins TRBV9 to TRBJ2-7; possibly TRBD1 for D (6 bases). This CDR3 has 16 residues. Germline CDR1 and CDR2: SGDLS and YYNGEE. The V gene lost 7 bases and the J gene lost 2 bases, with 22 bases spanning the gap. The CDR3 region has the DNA TGTGCCAGCTCTGGGGGCAGGGGAAACCGACCCTACGAGCAGTACTTC. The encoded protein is CASSGGRGNRPYEQYF.

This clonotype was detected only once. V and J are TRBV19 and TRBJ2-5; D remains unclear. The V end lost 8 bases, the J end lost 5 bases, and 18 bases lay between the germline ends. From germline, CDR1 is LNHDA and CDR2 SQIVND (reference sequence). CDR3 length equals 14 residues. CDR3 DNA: TGTGCCAGTGCTGGATTATTGGACCGGGAGACCCAGTACTTC. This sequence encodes CASAGLLDRETQYF.

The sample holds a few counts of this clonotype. The chain's CDR3 is CASSYSRGDNEQFF. The CDR3 nucleotides read TGTGCCAGCAGTTATTCTCGGGGGGACAATGAGCAGTTCTTC. V gene TRBV6-5 combines with J gene TRBJ2-1; 7 nucleotides align to TRBD2. J gave up 5 bases and V 3 bases, and 4 bases lay outside the gene matches. The CDR3 runs 14 residues. CDR1 and CDR2 from the germline V gene are MNHEY and SVGAGI.